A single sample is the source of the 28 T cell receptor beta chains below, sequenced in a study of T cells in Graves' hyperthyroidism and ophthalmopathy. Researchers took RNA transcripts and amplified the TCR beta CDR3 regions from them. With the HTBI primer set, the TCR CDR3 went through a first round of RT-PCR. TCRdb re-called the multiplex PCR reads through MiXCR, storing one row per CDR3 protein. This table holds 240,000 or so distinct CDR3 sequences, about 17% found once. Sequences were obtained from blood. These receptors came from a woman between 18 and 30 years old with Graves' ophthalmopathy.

CDR3 bases: TGTGCCAGCAGGGGGGGCCTGAGCTCCTACGAGCAGTACTTC. Protein sequence: CASRGGLSSYEQYF. The rearrangement uses TRBV2 and TRBJ2-7, with D perhaps matching TRBD1 or TRBD2 (6 bases each). Germline CDR1 reads SNHLY; CDR2 reads FYNNEI. Trimming pared 6 bases from V and 0 bases from J, leaving 12 bases between. This CDR3 contains 14 residues. Full variable domain (remainder filled in from reference TRBV2 and TRBJ2-7): EPEVTQTPSHQVTQMGQEVILRCVPISNHLYFYWYRQILGQKVEFLVSFYNNEISEKSEIFDDQFSVERPDGSNFTLKIRSTKLEDSAMYFCASRGGLSSYEQYFGPGTRLTVT.

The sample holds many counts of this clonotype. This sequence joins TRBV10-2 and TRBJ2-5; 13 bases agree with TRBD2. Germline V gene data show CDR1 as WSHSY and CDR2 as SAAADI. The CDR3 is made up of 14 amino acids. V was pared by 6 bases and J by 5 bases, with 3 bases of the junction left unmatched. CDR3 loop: CASRGTSGVETQYF. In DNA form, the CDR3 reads TGCGCCAGCAGGGGGACTAGCGGGGTTGAGACCCAGTACTTC.

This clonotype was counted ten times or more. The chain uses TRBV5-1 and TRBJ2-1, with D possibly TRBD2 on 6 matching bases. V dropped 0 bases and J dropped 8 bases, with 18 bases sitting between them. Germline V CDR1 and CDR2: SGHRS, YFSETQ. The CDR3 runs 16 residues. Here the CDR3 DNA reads TGCGCCAGCAGCTTGGGACTAGGGCTAGGCCTGGATGAGCAGTTCTTC. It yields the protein CASSLGLGLGLDEQFF.

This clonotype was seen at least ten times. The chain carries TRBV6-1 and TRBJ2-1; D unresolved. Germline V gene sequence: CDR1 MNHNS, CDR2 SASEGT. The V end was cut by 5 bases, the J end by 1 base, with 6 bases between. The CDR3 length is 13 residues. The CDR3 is CASSFGSYNEQFF. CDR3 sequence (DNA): TGTGCCAGCAGTTTCGGATCCTACAATGAGCAGTTCTTC.

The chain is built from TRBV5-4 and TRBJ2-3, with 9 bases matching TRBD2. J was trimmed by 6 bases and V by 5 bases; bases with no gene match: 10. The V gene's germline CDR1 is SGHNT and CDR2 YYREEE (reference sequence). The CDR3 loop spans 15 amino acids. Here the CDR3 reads CASRPTSGLRDTQYF. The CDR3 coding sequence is TGTGCCAGCAGGCCGACTAGCGGCCTACGGGATACGCAGTATTTT.

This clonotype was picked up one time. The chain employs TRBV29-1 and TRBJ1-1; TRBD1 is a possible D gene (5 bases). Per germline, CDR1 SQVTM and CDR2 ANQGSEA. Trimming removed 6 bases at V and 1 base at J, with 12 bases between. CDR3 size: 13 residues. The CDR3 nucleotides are TGCAGCGTCGCGGGACTGGCGAACACTGAAGCTTTCTTT. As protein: CSVAGLANTEAFF.

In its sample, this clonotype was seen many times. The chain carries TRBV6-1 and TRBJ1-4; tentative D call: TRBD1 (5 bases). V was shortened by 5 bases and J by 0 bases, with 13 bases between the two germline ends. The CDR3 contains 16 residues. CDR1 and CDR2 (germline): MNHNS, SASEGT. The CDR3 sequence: CASSRTPSATNEKLFF. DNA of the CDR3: TGTGCCAGCAGTCGGACACCATCTGCAACTAATGAAAAACTGTTTTTT.

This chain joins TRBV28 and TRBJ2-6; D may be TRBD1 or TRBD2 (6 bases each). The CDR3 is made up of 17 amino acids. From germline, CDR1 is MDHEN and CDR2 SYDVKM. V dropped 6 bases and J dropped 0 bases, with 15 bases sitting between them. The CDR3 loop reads CASRGGGELSGANVLTF. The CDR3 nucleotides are TGTGCCAGCAGGGGGGGCGGGGAACTCTCTGGGGCCAACGTCCTGACTTTC.

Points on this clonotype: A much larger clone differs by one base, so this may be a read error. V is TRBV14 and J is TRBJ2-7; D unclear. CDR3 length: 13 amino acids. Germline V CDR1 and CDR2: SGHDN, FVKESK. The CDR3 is CTSSRQTYGEQYF. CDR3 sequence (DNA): TGTACCAGCAGCCGACAAACTTACGGCGAGCAGTACTTC.

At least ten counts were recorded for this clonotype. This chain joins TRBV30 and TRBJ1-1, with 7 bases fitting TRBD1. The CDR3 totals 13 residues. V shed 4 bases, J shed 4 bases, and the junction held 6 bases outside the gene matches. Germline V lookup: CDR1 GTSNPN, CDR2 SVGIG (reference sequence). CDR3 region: CAWIYRGSTEAFF. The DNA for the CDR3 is TGTGCCTGGATATACAGGGGTAGCACTGAAGCTTTCTTT.

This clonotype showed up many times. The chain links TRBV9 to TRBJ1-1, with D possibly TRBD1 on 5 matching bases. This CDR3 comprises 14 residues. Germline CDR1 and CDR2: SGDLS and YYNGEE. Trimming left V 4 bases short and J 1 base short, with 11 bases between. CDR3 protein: CASSWGTANTEAFF. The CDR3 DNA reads TGTGCCAGCAGCTGGGGGACGGCGAACACTGAAGCTTTCTTT.

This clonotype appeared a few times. The CDR3 bases are TGCGCCAGCAGCCAAGACGGTTTTTTAGGAGAGACCCAGTACTTC. Amino acid sequence: CASSQDGFLGETQYF. The rearrangement uses TRBV4-1 and TRBJ2-5, with unresolved D. V lost 0 bases and J 4 bases, leaving 12 bases between the germline ends. Looked up from germline, CDR1 is MGHRA and CDR2 is YSYEKL. This CDR3 comprises 15 residues.

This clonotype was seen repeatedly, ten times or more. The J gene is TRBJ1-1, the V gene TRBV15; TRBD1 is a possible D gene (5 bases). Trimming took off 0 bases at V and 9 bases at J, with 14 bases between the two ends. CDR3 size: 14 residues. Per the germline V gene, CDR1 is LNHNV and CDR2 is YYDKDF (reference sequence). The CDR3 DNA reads TGTGCCACCAGCAGAGATCGGGACGTCCTGAAAGCTTTCTTT. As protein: CATSRDRDVLKAFF.

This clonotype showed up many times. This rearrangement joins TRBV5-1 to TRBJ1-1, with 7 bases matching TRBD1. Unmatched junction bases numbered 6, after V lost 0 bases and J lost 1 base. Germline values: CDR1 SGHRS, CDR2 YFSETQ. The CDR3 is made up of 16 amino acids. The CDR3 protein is CASSLAEDRPNTEAFF. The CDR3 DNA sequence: TGCGCCAGCAGCTTGGCGGAGGACAGGCCGAACACTGAAGCTTTCTTT.

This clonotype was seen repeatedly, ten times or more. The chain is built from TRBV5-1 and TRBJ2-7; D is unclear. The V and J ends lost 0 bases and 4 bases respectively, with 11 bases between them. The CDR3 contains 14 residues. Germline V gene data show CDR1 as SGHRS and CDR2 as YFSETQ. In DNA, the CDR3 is TGCGCCAGCAGCTTGGATGGAGTCGGATACGAGCAGTACTTC. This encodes CASSLDGVGYEQYF.

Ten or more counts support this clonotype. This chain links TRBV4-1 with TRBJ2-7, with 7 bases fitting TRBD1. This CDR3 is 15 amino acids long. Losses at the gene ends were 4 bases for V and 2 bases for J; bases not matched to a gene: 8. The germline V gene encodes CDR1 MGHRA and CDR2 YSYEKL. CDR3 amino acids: CASSPGQVPTYEQYF. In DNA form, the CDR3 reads TGCGCCAGCAGCCCTGGACAGGTTCCGACCTACGAGCAGTACTTC.

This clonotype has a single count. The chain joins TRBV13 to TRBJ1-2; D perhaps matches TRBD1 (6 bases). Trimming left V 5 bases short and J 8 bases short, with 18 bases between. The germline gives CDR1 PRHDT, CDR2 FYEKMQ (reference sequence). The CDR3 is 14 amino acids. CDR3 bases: TGTGCCAGCAGCCCCAGTATGGGGGCGGTGGGCTACACCTTC. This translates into CASSPSMGAVGYTF. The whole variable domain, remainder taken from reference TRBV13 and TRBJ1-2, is AAGVIQSPRHLIKEKRETATLKCYPIPRHDTVYWYQQGPGQDPQFLISFYEKMQSDKGSIPDRFSAQQFSDYHSELNMSSLELGDSALYFCASSPSMGAVGYTFGSGTRLTVV.

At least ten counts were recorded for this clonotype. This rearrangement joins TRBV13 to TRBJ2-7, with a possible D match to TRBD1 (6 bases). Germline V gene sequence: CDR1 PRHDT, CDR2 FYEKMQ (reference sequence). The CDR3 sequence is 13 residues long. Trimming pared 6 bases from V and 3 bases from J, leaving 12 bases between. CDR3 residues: CASRLAGDYEQYF. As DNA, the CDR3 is TGTGCCAGCAGGCTCGCAGGGGACTACGAGCAGTACTTC.

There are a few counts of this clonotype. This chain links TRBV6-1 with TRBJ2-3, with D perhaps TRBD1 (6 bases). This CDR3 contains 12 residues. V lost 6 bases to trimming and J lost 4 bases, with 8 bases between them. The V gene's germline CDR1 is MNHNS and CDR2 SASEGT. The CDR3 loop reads CASRGAADTQYF. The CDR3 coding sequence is TGTGCCAGCAGGGGGGCGGCAGATACGCAGTATTTT.

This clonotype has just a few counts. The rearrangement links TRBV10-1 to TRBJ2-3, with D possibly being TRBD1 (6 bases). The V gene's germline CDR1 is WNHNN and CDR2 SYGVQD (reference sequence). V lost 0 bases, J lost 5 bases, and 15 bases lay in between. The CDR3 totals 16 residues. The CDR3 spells CASSESVGRGQDTQYF. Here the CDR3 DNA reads TGCGCCAGCAGTGAGTCGGTGGGTAGGGGACAAGATACGCAGTATTTT.

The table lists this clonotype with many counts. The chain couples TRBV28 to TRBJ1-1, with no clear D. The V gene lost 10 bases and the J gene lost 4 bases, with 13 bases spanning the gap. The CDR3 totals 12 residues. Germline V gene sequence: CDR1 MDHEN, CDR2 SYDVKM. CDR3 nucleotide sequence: TGTGCCACCCACCCCCCGGGCACTGAAGCTTTCTTT. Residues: CATHPPGTEAFF.

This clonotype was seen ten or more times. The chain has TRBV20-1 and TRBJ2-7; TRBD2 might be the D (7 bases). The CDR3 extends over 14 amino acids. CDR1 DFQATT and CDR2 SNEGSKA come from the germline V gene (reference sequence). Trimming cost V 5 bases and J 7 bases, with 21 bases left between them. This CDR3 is CSAPKGGLFREQYF. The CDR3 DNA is TGCAGTGCTCCGAAGGGGGGGCTCTTTCGGGAGCAGTACTTC.

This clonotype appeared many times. The CDR3 loop is CASSQEGGNSYEQYF. The CDR3 bases are TGTGCCAGCAGCCAAGAGGGAGGGAACTCCTACGAGCAGTACTTC. The rearrangement links TRBV4-2 to TRBJ2-7; 7 bases are shared with TRBD2. Germline lookup yields CDR1 LGHNA and CDR2 YNFKEQ. V lost 0 bases, J lost 0 bases, and 2 bases stayed unmatched. The CDR3 spans 15 residues.

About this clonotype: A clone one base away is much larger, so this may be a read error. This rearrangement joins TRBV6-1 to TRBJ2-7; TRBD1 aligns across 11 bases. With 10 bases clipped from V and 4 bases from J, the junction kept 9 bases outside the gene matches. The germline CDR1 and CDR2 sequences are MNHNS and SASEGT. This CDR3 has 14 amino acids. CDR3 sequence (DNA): TGTGCCAACAGCGAGGACAGGGGGCGTTACGAGCAGTACTTC. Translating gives CANSEDRGRYEQYF.

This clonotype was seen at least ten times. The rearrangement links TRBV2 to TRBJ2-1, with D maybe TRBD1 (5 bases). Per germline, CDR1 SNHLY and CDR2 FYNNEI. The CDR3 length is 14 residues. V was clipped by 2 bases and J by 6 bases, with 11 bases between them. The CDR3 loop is CASSELPGANEQFF. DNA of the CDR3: TGTGCCAGCAGTGAACTACCTGGGGCCAATGAGCAGTTCTTC.

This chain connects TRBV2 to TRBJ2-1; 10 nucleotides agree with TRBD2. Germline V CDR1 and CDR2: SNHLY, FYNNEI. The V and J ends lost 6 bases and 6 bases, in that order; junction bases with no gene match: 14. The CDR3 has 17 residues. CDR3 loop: CASRGGRSSGSINEQFF. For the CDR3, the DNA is TGTGCCAGCAGGGGAGGAAGGTCTAGCGGGAGTATCAATGAGCAGTTCTTC.

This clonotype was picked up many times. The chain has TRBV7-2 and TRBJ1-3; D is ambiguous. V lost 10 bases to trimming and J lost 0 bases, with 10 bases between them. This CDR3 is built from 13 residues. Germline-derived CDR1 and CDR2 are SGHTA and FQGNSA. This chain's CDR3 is CATRTNSGNTIYF. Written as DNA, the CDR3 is TGTGCCACCCGGACTAACTCTGGAAACACCATATATTTT.

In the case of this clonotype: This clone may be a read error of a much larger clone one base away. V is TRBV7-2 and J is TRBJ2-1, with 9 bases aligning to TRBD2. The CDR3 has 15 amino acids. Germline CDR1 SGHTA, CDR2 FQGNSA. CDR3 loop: CASSLAGLKYSEQFF. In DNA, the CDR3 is TGTGCCAGCAGCCTAGCGGGACTTAAATACAGTGAGCAGTTCTTC.